This TCR beta chain was sequenced in a study of PD-1 and CTLA-4 blockade in melanoma. Method: immunoSEQ multiplex PCR; TCRdb's copy keeps in-frame clones and lacks some. The profile covers 25,000 to 35,000 clones, with approximately 88% appearing a single time and around 8.7% taken by the ten largest. From germline, CDR1 is MNHEY and CDR2 SMNVEV (reference sequence). The CDR3 consists of 13 residues. V lost 3 bases and J 5 bases, leaving 8 bases between the germline ends. Sequencing used CD8+ T cells from peripheral blood, obtained before anti-PD-1 treatment. The sequence was obtained from a human donor with melanoma. The chain employs TRBV27 and TRBJ1-5; D is ambiguous. The CDR3 nucleotides are TGTGCCAGCAGTTTTACAGAAGATCAGCCCCAGCATTTT. This gives the protein CASSFTEDQPQHF.